This passage covers 21 T cell receptor beta chains from one sample sequenced in a study of response to subunit inactivated influenza vaccine. TCRdb processed the RT-PCR reads anew with MiXCR; each CDR3 protein has one entry. The table records hundreds of thousands of distinct CDR3 sequences, 10% to 15% of them present only once. Sequenced here: PBMCs from blood, sampled around seven weeks after vaccination. These receptors all come from a man in his fifties who received an inactivated influenza vaccine.

This clonotype was counted at least ten times. A read error may produce the germline difference seen at one junction end. The chain carries TRBV7-2 and TRBJ2-1; TRBD1 is a possible D gene (6 bases). In germline, CDR1 is SGHTA, CDR2 FQGNSA. The CDR3 consists of 15 residues. The CDR3 DNA follows: TGTGCCAGCAGCCTAGCCCACAGGGTGGGCGATGAGCAGTTCTTC. Translated, it gives CASSLAHRVGDEQFF.

V gene TRBV5-1 combines with J gene TRBJ2-5; no clear D gene. The V end lost 1 base, the J end lost 0 bases, and 10 bases lay between the germline ends. Germline V gene lookup returns CDR1 SGHRS and CDR2 YFSETQ. The CDR3 sequence is 15 residues long. CDR3 DNA: TGCGCCAGCAGCTTGTTTGCTAGGAACCAAGAGACCCAGTACTTC. Encoded protein: CASSLFARNQETQYF.

This clonotype turned up a few times. The gene calls are TRBV20-1 and TRBJ2-3; 12 nucleotides agree with TRBD1. Germline V gene lookup returns CDR1 DFQATT and CDR2 SNEGSKA (reference sequence). CDR3 length: 14 amino acids. V shed 7 bases and J 4 bases; nucleotides not matched to a gene: 6. The CDR3 DNA sequence: TGCAGTGTCCCGGGACAGGGGGCATCAGATACGCAGTATTTT. Amino acids: CSVPGQGASDTQYF.

This clonotype was picked up a small number of times. The chain links TRBV12-3 or TRBV12-4 to TRBJ2-1, with D perhaps TRBD1 (5 bases). This CDR3 has 13 amino acids. V was cut by 8 bases and J by 3 bases, with 11 bases left in between. As DNA, the CDR3 is TGTGCCAGCGGGGCCCAGGGCTACAATGAGCAGTTCTTC. This encodes CASGAQGYNEQFF.

This clonotype showed up many times. The rearrangement joins TRBV27 to TRBJ1-2; perhaps TRBD1 as D (5 bases). The germline V and J ends were trimmed by 8 bases and 4 bases, with 14 bases remaining between them. The CDR3 spans 13 residues. Germline V CDR1 and CDR2: MNHEY, SMNVEV (reference sequence). This CDR3 reads CASGYSGSYGYTF. CDR3 nucleotide sequence: TGTGCCAGCGGCTACTCAGGGTCCTATGGCTACACCTTC.

This clonotype has only a few counts. This chain joins TRBV11-3 and TRBJ2-1; possible D gene TRBD2, 6 bases. CDR1 is SGHNT, CDR2 YENEEA, per germline. CDR3 size: 14 residues. The V end was cut by 1 base, the J end by 7 bases, with 11 bases between. CDR3 protein: CASSLGWEENEQFF. The CDR3 DNA is TGTGCCAGCAGCTTAGGGTGGGAGGAGAATGAGCAGTTCTTC.

The chain joins TRBV12-3 or TRBV12-4 to TRBJ2-4, with a tentative D call TRBD1 (5 bases). The CDR3 has 13 residues. The germline V and J ends were trimmed by 5 bases and 9 bases, with 14 bases remaining between them. As DNA, the CDR3 is TGTGCCAGCAGTCCCGGACATAAAGCCATTCAGTACTTC. This translates into CASSPGHKAIQYF.

The rearrangement uses TRBV5-1 and TRBJ2-7; the D is unclear. V shed 5 bases and J shed 6 bases, with 18 bases lying between them. The length of the CDR3 is 14 residues. Germline lookup yields CDR1 SGHRS and CDR2 YFSETQ. The CDR3 sequence is CASRWTALRGEQYF. The CDR3 DNA is TGCGCCAGCAGATGGACCGCCCTACGTGGCGAGCAGTACTTC.

This clonotype was detected many times. The chain joins TRBV24-1 to TRBJ2-1; D is uncertain. The CDR3 sequence is 15 residues long. V gave up 3 bases and J gave up 8 bases, with 16 bases separating them. Germline lookup yields CDR1 KGHDR and CDR2 SFDVKD. For the CDR3, the DNA is TGTGCCACCAGTGATGCCCTTCGAGGCTTCGATGAGCAGTTCTTC. Residues: CATSDALRGFDEQFF.

This clonotype was seen a handful of times. This chain uses TRBV6-2 or TRBV6-3 with TRBJ2-3; D is unclear. This CDR3 has 11 residues. V lost 6 bases and J lost 9, with 10 bases in between. In germline, CDR1 is MNHEY, CDR2 SVGEGT. CDR3 region: CASSQGWTQYF. The CDR3 nucleotides are TGTGCCAGCAGCCAAGGGTGGACGCAGTATTTT.

This sequence joins TRBV7-8 and TRBJ2-5; the match to TRBD1 covers 7 bases. V shed 6 bases, J shed 5 bases, and the junction held 12 bases outside the gene matches. The germline V gene has CDR1 SGHVS and CDR2 FQNEAQ. The CDR3 contains 15 residues. The CDR3 nucleotides are TGTGCCAGCAGTCCCACAGGGGCCCCGAGGGAGACCCAGTACTTC. Translation: CASSPTGAPRETQYF.

The chain is built from TRBV12-3 or TRBV12-4 and TRBJ1-4; possibly TRBD1 for D (5 bases). The V gene lost 7 bases and the J gene lost 6 bases, with 18 bases spanning the gap. There are 15 residues in the CDR3. The CDR3 loop is CASTPGTSDYEKLFF. The CDR3 DNA sequence: TGTGCCAGCACCCCCGGGACTTCGGACTATGAAAAACTGTTTTTT.

The V gene is TRBV12-3 or TRBV12-4, the J gene TRBJ2-5; 8 bases are a match to TRBD2. V shed 8 bases, J shed 1 base, and the junction held 12 bases outside the gene matches. The CDR3 length is 16 residues. The CDR3 is CASCWVGGRTQETQYF. The CDR3, as DNA: TGTGCCAGCTGTTGGGTTGGCGGGAGGACCCAAGAGACCCAGTACTTC.

V and J are TRBV12-3 or TRBV12-4 and TRBJ2-3, with TRBD1 matching over 7 bases. Trimming removed 4 bases from V and 4 bases from J; junction bases left unmatched: 8. The CDR3 has 15 amino acids. As DNA, the CDR3 is TGTGCCAGCAGTTATGACAGGGTAATGGCAGATACGCAGTATTTT. Its translation is CASSYDRVMADTQYF.

This clonotype was observed a handful of times. Here the CDR3 reads CSAIRREETQYF. CDR3 DNA sequence: TGCAGTGCTATTAGACGAGAAGAGACCCAGTACTTC. The chain couples TRBV20-1 to TRBJ2-5; D remains unclear. The V end was cut by 4 bases, the J end by 3 bases, with 9 bases between. The CDR3 runs 12 residues. Germline-derived CDR1 and CDR2 are DFQATT and SNEGSKA (reference sequence).

This clonotype was seen at least ten times. The chain combines TRBV28 with TRBJ2-3, with a tentative D call TRBD2 (5 bases). The V gene's germline CDR1 is MDHEN and CDR2 SYDVKM. There are 14 residues in the CDR3. V gave up 3 bases and J gave up 3 bases, with 10 bases separating them. CDR3 coding DNA: TGTGCCAGCAGTTTGGGGAGTTATACAGATACGCAGTATTTT. This translates into CASSLGSYTDTQYF.

This clonotype was counted ten times or more. J is TRBJ2-2 and V is TRBV11-2; a weak D match, TRBD1 (6 bases). Germline lookup yields CDR1 SGHAT and CDR2 FQNNGV. The CDR3 extends over 17 amino acids. Trimming shortened V by 0 bases and J by 0 bases, and 11 bases separated the two germline ends. The CDR3 sequence: CASSLERRTANTGELFF. The CDR3, as DNA: TGTGCCAGCAGCTTAGAAAGGCGGACAGCGAACACCGGGGAGCTGTTTTTT.

This sequence joins TRBV20-1 and TRBJ2-7; TRBD2 matches 12 bases. V trimming: 3 bases; J trimming: 3 bases; junction bases outside the gene matches: 3. CDR1 is DFQATT and CDR2 is SNEGSKA in the germline V gene (reference sequence). The CDR3 length is 14 residues. The CDR3 protein is CSARGLAGRYEQYF. CDR3 nucleotide sequence: TGCAGTGCTAGGGGACTAGCGGGCCGCTACGAGCAGTACTTC.

This clonotype was seen a handful of times. This chain links TRBV9 with TRBJ2-5, with 12 bases matching TRBD1. The CDR3 loop spans 16 amino acids. Germline lookup yields CDR1 SGDLS and CDR2 YYNGEE. Germline trimming cut 0 bases from V and 4 bases from J; bases unmatched to any gene: 4. Written as DNA, the CDR3 is TGTGCCAGCAGCGTAGGGGGGACAGGGGGCAGAGAGACCCAGTACTTC. The encoded protein is CASSVGGTGGRETQYF.

This chain joins TRBV20-1 and TRBJ2-3, with 7 bases lining up with TRBD2. V lost 3 bases, J lost 1 base, and 10 bases stayed unmatched. Per the germline V gene, CDR1 is DFQATT and CDR2 is SNEGSKA (reference sequence). The CDR3 is 16 residues long. This CDR3 is CSARLPKTSRTDTQYF. The CDR3 nucleotides are TGCAGTGCTAGGCTCCCCAAGACTAGCCGCACAGATACGCAGTATTTT.

Many counts were recorded for this clonotype. V gene TRBV18 combines with J gene TRBJ2-1; D is unresolved. The CDR3 has 12 amino acids. V was trimmed by 3 bases and J by 7 bases, leaving 7 bases between them. The germline CDR1 and CDR2 sequences are KGHSH and LQKENI. CDR3 bases: TGTGCCAGCTCACCGATGGGGAATGAGCAGTTCTTC. Translating it yields CASSPMGNEQFF.